What follows describes a single TCR beta chain. Its antigen remains unknown. The library came from three nested PCR rounds adapted from ARM-PCR protocols. Each CDR3 protein is one row after TCRdb ran MiXCR on the multiplex PCR reads. The repertoire has roughly 67,000 distinct CDR3 sequences, almost 60% of them found once; the top ten carry over 20%. The data derive from a study of tumor and adjacent non-tumor tissue in lung cancer. The CDR3 runs 15 residues. The germline V gene has CDR1 SGHAT and CDR2 FQDESV (reference sequence). V lost 8 bases and J lost 7; bases outside the gene matches: 12. Study-wide results and caveats: Normal lung showed higher cumulative top 100 clone frequency than tumor. TCR diversity was significantly greater in tumor than normal lung tissue.

No cell sorting was done before RNA was extracted from the tissue. The source is a man aged 45 to 65 with non-small cell lung cancer. The V gene is TRBV11-1, the J gene TRBJ2-1; 9 nucleotides align to TRBD2. Sequencing was carried out using lung tumor tissue. The CDR3 loop is CASFLEAGGQNEQFF. The CDR3 coding sequence is TGTGCCAGCTTCTTAGAGGCGGGAGGGCAGAATGAGCAGTTCTTC.